The 11 T cell receptor beta chains presented below share a single source sample, sequenced in a study of human CD8 memory T cell subsets. Making the TCR beta libraries relied on UMI-labeled 5' RACE. For each CDR3 protein, TCRdb gives one entry from its re-call of the 5' RACE reads, without DNA. Recorded for this sample: more than 6,500 distinct CDR3 sequences. Sequencing was done on a sample of CD8+ stem-like memory T cells (TSCM and TCM) sorted from PBMCs. Regarding subset: stem-like memory CD8 T cells (TSTEM), CCR7+ PD-1- TIGIT-. All receptors come from a human donor in good health.

The chain uses TRBV27 and TRBJ2-3; TCRdb indicates TRBD1, and absent DNA this call remains unverified. The CDR3 has 16 residues. Germline CDR1 reads MNHEY; CDR2 reads SMNVEV (reference sequence). The CDR3 protein is CASSFWDRGGTDTQYF.

This chain connects TRBV20-1 to TRBJ2-7; the TRBD1 assignment by TCRdb is unverifiable without DNA. The germline CDR1 and CDR2 sequences are DFQATT and SNEGSKA (reference sequence). CDR3 length: 14 residues. The CDR3 sequence: CSASGTGVFLEQYF.

The chain has TRBV4-2 and TRBJ2-3; the D gene TCRdb calls, TRBD1, cannot be checked with no DNA. The germline V gene has CDR1 LGHNA and CDR2 YNFKEQ. The CDR3 spans 18 residues. CDR3 residues: CASSQDRGNRRSTDTQYF.

The chain combines TRBV20-1 with TRBJ2-3; there is no DNA to check the TCRdb D call of TRBD2. Germline CDR1 DFQATT, CDR2 SNEGSKA (reference sequence). This CDR3 is 16 amino acids long. CDR3 amino acids: CSARGGTTGSRDTQYF.

This chain uses TRBV6-2 or TRBV6-3 with TRBJ2-2; TCRdb's assignment of TRBD2 cannot be checked, as there is no DNA. There are 12 residues in the CDR3. Germline lookup yields CDR1 MNHEY and CDR2 SVGEGT. CDR3 region: CASRDQPGELFF.

This chain links TRBV15 with TRBJ2-2. Germline assignment: CDR1 LNHNV and CDR2 YYDKDF (reference sequence). This CDR3 comprises 14 residues. The CDR3 loop reads CATSRGGNTGELFF.

The J gene is TRBJ1-2, the V gene TRBV28. The CDR3 length is 15 residues. From germline, CDR1 is MDHEN and CDR2 SYDVKM. CDR3 region: CASSPLRRGPDGYTF.

The rearrangement links TRBV19 to TRBJ2-1; TCRdb selects TRBD1, and the lack of DNA leaves this call unchecked. The CDR3 extends over 15 amino acids. Germline V CDR1 and CDR2: LNHDA, SQIVND (reference sequence). CDR3 sequence reads: CASRPRGTPYNEQFF.

The gene calls are TRBV20-1 and TRBJ2-7; TCRdb names TRBD2, which stays unverified in the absence of DNA. From germline, CDR1 is DFQATT and CDR2 SNEGSKA (reference sequence). The CDR3 runs 12 residues. Here the CDR3 reads CSAEGGTYEQYF.

In terms of frequency, this clonotype is medium-sized (0.01 to 0.1%). The CDR3 region is CAASSALEQFF. The chain uses TRBV19 and TRBJ2-1; TCRdb's D call, TRBD1, is unchecked because there is no DNA. From germline, CDR1 is LNHDA and CDR2 SQIVND (reference sequence). This CDR3 is 11 amino acids long.

The gene calls are TRBV12-3 or TRBV12-4 and TRBJ2-1; TCRdb designates TRBD1, a call that cannot be tested without DNA. The CDR3 totals 14 residues. CDR3 residues: CASTGASSYNEQFF.